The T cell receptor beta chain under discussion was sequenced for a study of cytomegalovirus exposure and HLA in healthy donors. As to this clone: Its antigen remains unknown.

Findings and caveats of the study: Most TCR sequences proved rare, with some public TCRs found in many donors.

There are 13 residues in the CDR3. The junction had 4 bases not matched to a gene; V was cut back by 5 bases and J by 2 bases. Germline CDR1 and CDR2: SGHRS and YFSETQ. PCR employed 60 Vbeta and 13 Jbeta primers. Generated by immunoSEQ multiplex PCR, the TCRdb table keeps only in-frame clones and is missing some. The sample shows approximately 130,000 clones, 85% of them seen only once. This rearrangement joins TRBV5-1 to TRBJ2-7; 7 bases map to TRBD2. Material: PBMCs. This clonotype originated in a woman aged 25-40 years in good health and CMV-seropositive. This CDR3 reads CASSFGLAYEQYF. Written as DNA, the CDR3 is TGCGCCAGCAGTTTTGGACTAGCCTACGAGCAGTACTTC.